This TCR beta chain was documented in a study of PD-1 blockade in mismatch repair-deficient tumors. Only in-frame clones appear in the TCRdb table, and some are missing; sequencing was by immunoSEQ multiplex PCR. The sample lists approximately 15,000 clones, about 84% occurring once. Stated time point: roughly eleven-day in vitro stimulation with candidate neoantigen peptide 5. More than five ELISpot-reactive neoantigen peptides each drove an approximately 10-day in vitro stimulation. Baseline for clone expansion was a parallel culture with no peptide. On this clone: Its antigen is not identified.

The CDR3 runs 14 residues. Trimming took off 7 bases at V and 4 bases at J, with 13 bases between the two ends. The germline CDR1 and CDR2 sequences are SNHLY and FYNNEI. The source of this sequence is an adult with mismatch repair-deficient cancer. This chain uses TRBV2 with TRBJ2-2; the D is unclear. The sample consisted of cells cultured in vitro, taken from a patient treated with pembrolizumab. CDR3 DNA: TGTGCCAGCAAGGAAAGACCGATCACCGGGGAGCTGTTTTTT. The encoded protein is CASKERPITGELFF.